This T cell receptor (beta chain) comes out of a study of cytomegalovirus exposure and HLA in healthy donors. Study findings and constraints: In a later analysis, V- and J-gene trimming of beta chains associated with a DCLRE1C missense variant, replicated independently. Rarity held for most TCR sequences, but there were some public TCRs that occurred in many donors. Highly shared variants forming one cluster were likely a sequencing artifact. Cytomegalovirus association was listed for about 170 TCR beta chains.

Concerning this clone: Its antigen is not identified.

PCR involved 60 Vbeta and 13 Jbeta primers. Sequencing used immunoSEQ multiplex PCR; TCRdb keeps in-frame clones, though not all of them. This table holds over 150,000 clones, approximately 83% found once. The TCR was taken from a boy between 2 and 10 years old in good health and CMV-seronegative. Input material: PBMCs.

The CDR3 DNA reads TGTGCCAGCAGCGCAGGACAGAAGACCGGAAACACCATATATTTT. Encoded protein: CASSAGQKTGNTIYF. The rearrangement links TRBV9 to TRBJ1-3, with TRBD1 as a possible D gene (6 bases). CDR1 and CDR2 from the germline V gene are SGDLS and YYNGEE. V lost 3 bases, J lost 4 bases, and 14 bases lay in between. This CDR3 has 15 residues.